These 5 T cell receptor beta chains came from one sample sequenced in a study of CD8+ T cells in alopecia areata. Described treatment: oral pan-JAK inhibitor, 5-10 mg twice daily. Sequencing used cDNA as its template, made by extracting RNA and reverse transcribing it. The table came from immunoSEQ multiplex PCR; TCRdb's copy has only in-frame clones and leaves some out. The data contain more than 100,000 clones, more than 45% of them singletons. Sequencing was performed on CD4+ T cells sorted from blood, taken at week 4, from a patient treated with tofacitinib. The source of these receptors is a human donor with alopecia areata.

The rearrangement uses TRBV14 and TRBJ2-5; the D is unclear. The CDR3 totals 14 residues. Germline lookup yields CDR1 SGHDN and CDR2 FVKESK. V was trimmed by 4 bases and J by 2 bases, leaving 11 bases between them. CDR3 in amino acids: CASSLQTAQETQYF. The DNA of the CDR3 is TGTGCCAGCAGCCTTCAGACTGCGCAAGAGACCCAGTACTTC.

The gene calls are TRBV27 and TRBJ1-6, with D tentatively TRBD1 (5 bases). CDR3 length: 14 amino acids. Germline lookup yields CDR1 MNHEY and CDR2 SMNVEV (reference sequence). Trimming took off 6 bases at V and 8 bases at J, with 14 bases between the two ends. The CDR3: CASSFQGGDSPLHF. The CDR3 coding sequence is TGTGCCAGCAGCTTCCAGGGCGGGGATTCACCCCTCCACTTT.

The chain employs TRBV29-1 and TRBJ1-1, with D uncertain. The length of the CDR3 is 12 residues. CDR1 and CDR2 from the germline V gene are SQVTM and ANQGSEA. The V end was cut by 0 bases, the J end by 10 bases, with 12 bases between. In DNA form, the CDR3 reads TGCAGCGTTGAAGATCAAGGGCTGAGAGCTTTCTTT. Its protein is CSVEDQGLRAFF.

The chain employs TRBV6-5 and TRBJ2-1; 10 nucleotides match TRBD2. CDR3 length equals 14 residues. The germline gives CDR1 MNHEY, CDR2 SVGAGI. V was pared by 1 base and J by 8 bases, with 2 bases of the junction left unmatched. The CDR3 spells CASSYFGTSDEQFF. For the CDR3, the DNA is TGTGCCAGCAGTTACTTCGGGACTAGCGATGAGCAGTTCTTC.

The genes are TRBV29-1 and TRBJ2-1; D uncertain. Germline-derived CDR1 and CDR2 are SQVTM and ANQGSEA. Trimming left V 4 bases short and J 6 bases short, with 13 bases between. CDR3 length: 13 amino acids. CDR3 residues: CSVAGRQANEQFF. In DNA, the CDR3 is TGCAGCGTTGCTGGCAGGCAGGCCAATGAGCAGTTCTTC.